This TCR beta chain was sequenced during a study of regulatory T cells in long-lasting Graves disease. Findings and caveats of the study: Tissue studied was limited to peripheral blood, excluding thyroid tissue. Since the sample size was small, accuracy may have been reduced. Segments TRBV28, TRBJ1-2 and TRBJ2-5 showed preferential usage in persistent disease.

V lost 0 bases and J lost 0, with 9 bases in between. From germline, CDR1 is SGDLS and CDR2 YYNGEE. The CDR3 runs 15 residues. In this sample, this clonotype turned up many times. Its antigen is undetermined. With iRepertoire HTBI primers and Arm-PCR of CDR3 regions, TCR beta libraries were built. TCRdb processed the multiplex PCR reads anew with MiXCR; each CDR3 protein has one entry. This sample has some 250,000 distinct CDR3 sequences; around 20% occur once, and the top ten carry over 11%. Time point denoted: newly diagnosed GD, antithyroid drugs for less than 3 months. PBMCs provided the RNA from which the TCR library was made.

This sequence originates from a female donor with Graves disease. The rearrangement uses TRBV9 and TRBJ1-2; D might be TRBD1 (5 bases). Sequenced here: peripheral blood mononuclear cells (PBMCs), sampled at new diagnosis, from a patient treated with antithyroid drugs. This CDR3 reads CASSVGQRSNYGYTF. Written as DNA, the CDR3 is TGTGCCAGCAGCGTAGGACAGCGATCTAACTATGGCTACACCTTC. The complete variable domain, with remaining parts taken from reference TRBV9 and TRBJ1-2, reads DSGVTQTPKHLITATGQRVTLRCSPRSGDLSVYWYQQSLDQGLQFLIQYYNGEERAKGNILERFSAQQFPDLHSELNLSSLELGDSALYFCASSVGQRSNYGYTFGSGTRLTVV.